This paragraph reports one TCR beta chain. What it binds is unknown. CDR3 size: 12 residues. The germline V gene has CDR1 MDHEN and CDR2 SYDVKM. Trimming cost V 2 bases and J 7 bases, with 7 bases left between them. The data were obtained in a study of blood T cells in healthy people across ages. The study, taken as a whole, reports: Across samples, TCR beta diversity tracked strongly with naive T cell percentage.

With a J-beta primer mix and a sample-barcoded 5' primer, a second PCR ran roughly 6 to 11 cycles. TCRdb itself ran the 5' RACE reads through MiXCR, one entry per CDR3 protein. The sample includes about 970,000 distinct CDR3 sequences, about 53% of them seen just once. The individuals who served as donors were healthy Caucasians living in Russia, aged roughly 6 to 90. The chain couples TRBV28 to TRBJ2-3; D uncertain. The source of this sequence is an older woman in good health. Material for sequencing was blood. CDR3: CASSLPPYTQYF. Written as DNA, the CDR3 is TGTGCCAGCAGTTTACCCCCCTATACGCAGTATTTT. Filled out from reference TRBV28 and TRBJ2-3, the complete variable domain reads DVKVTQSSRYLVKRTGEKVFLECVQDMDHENMFWYRQDPGLGLRLIYFSYDVKMKEKGDIPEGYSVSREKKERFSLILESASTNQTSMYLCASSLPPYTQYFGPGTRLTVL.